These 18 T cell receptor beta chains share one sample of origin, sequenced in a study of cytomegalovirus exposure and HLA in healthy donors. With 60 Vbeta and 13 Jbeta primers, the PCR was carried out. Method: immunoSEQ multiplex PCR; TCRdb's copy keeps in-frame clones and lacks some. The sample holds about 140,000 clones, about 80% seen once. The specimen sequenced was PBMCs. These receptors all stem from a male donor in good health and CMV-seronegative.

The chain recombines TRBV5-1 with TRBJ2-7, with 7 bases matching TRBD2. In germline, CDR1 is SGHRS, CDR2 YFSETQ. This CDR3 region has 15 residues. The V segment lost 2 bases and the J segment 3 bases; nucleotides outside the gene matches: 8. This chain's CDR3 is CASSFGTSANYEQYF. The CDR3 DNA follows: TGCGCCAGCAGCTTTGGTACTAGCGCAAACTACGAGCAGTACTTC.

This rearrangement joins TRBV30 to TRBJ1-6; D is possibly TRBD1 (6 bases). The CDR3 runs 13 residues. The ends were cut back, 5 bases at V and 4 bases at J, with 9 bases in the middle. The V gene's germline CDR1 is GTSNPN and CDR2 SVGIG (reference sequence). DNA of the CDR3: TGTGCCTGGGGGGGCCTTTATAATTCACCCCTCCACTTT. Amino acids: CAWGGLYNSPLHF.

The chain links TRBV5-1 to TRBJ1-4, with a weak D call TRBD1 (5 bases). CDR3 size: 15 residues. The V end was cut by 4 bases, the J end by 0 bases, with 10 bases between. Per germline, CDR1 SGHRS and CDR2 YFSETQ. The CDR3 DNA reads TGCGCCAGCAGCAGGAGGGGCGCAACTAATGAAAAACTGTTTTTT. As protein: CASSRRGATNEKLFF.

The J gene is TRBJ2-5, the V gene TRBV19; 7 nucleotides agree with TRBD1. The length of the CDR3 is 13 residues. Germline trimming cut 5 bases from V and 8 bases from J; bases unmatched to any gene: 8. The germline V gene has CDR1 LNHDA and CDR2 SQIVND (reference sequence). This CDR3 reads CASSSRQGVTQYF. As DNA, the CDR3 is TGTGCCAGTAGTTCACGACAGGGTGTAACCCAGTACTTC.

The chain combines TRBV27 with TRBJ2-1; no reliable D call. This CDR3 is 12 amino acids long. CDR1 and CDR2 from the germline V gene are MNHEY and SMNVEV (reference sequence). V lost 3 bases, J lost 6 bases, and 6 bases lay in between. The CDR3 loop reads CASSFLGNEQFF. The CDR3 DNA sequence: TGTGCCAGCAGTTTCCTCGGCAATGAGCAGTTCTTC.

The gene calls are TRBV2 and TRBJ1-5; D perhaps matches TRBD1 (6 bases). Trimming took 7 bases from V and 6 from J, leaving 16 bases between them. The germline CDR1 and CDR2 sequences are SNHLY and FYNNEI. The CDR3 runs 14 residues. Here the CDR3 DNA reads TGTGCCAGCACCGACAGGTGGGGGGGTCAGCCCCAGCATTTT. It translates to CASTDRWGGQPQHF. Drawing the rest from reference TRBV2 and TRBJ1-5, the complete variable domain is EPEVTQTPSHQVTQMGQEVILRCVPISNHLYFYWYRQILGQKVEFLVSFYNNEISEKSEIFDDQFSVERPDGSNFTLKIRSTKLEDSAMYFCASTDRWGGQPQHFGDGTRLSIL.

The chain is built from TRBV18 and TRBJ1-4; 8 bases match TRBD1. J was trimmed by 2 bases and V by 4 bases; bases with no gene match: 0. Germline V lookup: CDR1 KGHSH, CDR2 LQKENI. The CDR3 has 14 residues. As DNA, the CDR3 is TGTGCCAGCTCACGACAGGGGACTAATGAAAAACTGTTTTTT. This gives the protein CASSRQGTNEKLFF.

The chain employs TRBV18 and TRBJ2-7; D may be TRBD1 (6 bases). The CDR3 sequence is 14 residues long. Germline CDR1 reads KGHSH; CDR2 reads LQKENI. Trimming took off 3 bases at V and 3 bases at J, with 12 bases between the two ends. Here the CDR3 reads CASSPIDRIYEQYF. In DNA, the CDR3 is TGTGCCAGCTCACCGATAGACAGGATCTACGAGCAGTACTTC.

The V gene is TRBV7-2, the J gene TRBJ2-7; 8 nucleotides align to TRBD1. Germline V gene lookup returns CDR1 SGHTA and CDR2 FQGNSA. This CDR3 is built from 16 residues. V lost 5 bases and J lost 1; bases outside the gene matches: 10. The CDR3 sequence is CASSRSGGFGSYEQYF. CDR3 bases: TGTGCCAGCAGCCGATCAGGGGGCTTTGGGTCCTACGAGCAGTACTTC.

The chain uses TRBV5-1 and TRBJ1-4; D ambiguous. From germline, CDR1 is SGHRS and CDR2 YFSETQ. Trimming cost V 6 bases and J 3 bases, with 24 bases left between them. The CDR3 sequence is 18 residues long. The CDR3 DNA reads as TGCGCCAGCACCCGAGGACCCAGAGGACCGGAGGCTAATGAAAAACTGTTTTTT. It codes for CASTRGPRGPEANEKLFF.

The rearrangement links TRBV7-2 to TRBJ2-2, with 10 bases identical to TRBD2. The CDR3 spans 15 residues. Trimming cost V 2 bases and J 8 bases; bases outside gene matches: 5. CDR1 and CDR2 (germline): SGHTA, FQGNSA. CDR3 in amino acids: CASSLIAGGTGELFF. The CDR3 region has the DNA TGTGCCAGCAGCTTAATAGCGGGGGGAACGGGGGAGCTGTTTTTT.

In DNA form, the CDR3 reads TGCGCCAGCAGCTTCTTCCAGGCACGAACGAACACTGAAGCTTTCTTT. Its protein is CASSFFQARTNTEAFF. V is TRBV5-1 and J is TRBJ1-1; D gene ambiguous. V lost 2 bases to trimming and J lost 1 base, with 15 bases between them. The CDR3 length is 16 residues. Germline CDR1 reads SGHRS; CDR2 reads YFSETQ.

This rearrangement joins TRBV4-1 to TRBJ2-7, with D perhaps matching TRBD2 (6 bases). The CDR3 spans 13 residues. The germline V and J ends were trimmed by 4 bases and 6 bases, with 13 bases remaining between them. CDR1 is MGHRA, CDR2 YSYEKL, per germline. DNA for the CDR3: TGCGCCAGCAGCCTAGGCGGGGTCGGCGAGCAGTACTTC. Encoded protein: CASSLGGVGEQYF.

The genes are TRBV10-3 and TRBJ2-1; 10 bases line up with TRBD2. This CDR3 is 12 amino acids long. V lost 10 bases, J lost 7 bases, and 4 bases stayed unmatched. Germline CDR1 ENHRY, CDR2 SYGVKD. The CDR3 loop is CATSGGGNEQFF. CDR3 in DNA: TGTGCCACAAGCGGGGGGGGGAATGAGCAGTTCTTC.

This chain links TRBV19 with TRBJ1-3; no reliable D call. Germline CDR1 reads LNHDA; CDR2 reads SQIVND (reference sequence). The CDR3 is 15 amino acids. Trimming removed 7 bases at V and 4 bases at J, with 17 bases between. Here the CDR3 DNA reads TGTGCCAGTACCACAACGTCGGGAGGAGGAAACACCATATATTTT. This sequence encodes CASTTTSGGGNTIYF.

The rearrangement links TRBV5-1 to TRBJ1-1; 11 bases match TRBD1. The V segment lost 5 bases and the J segment 4 bases; nucleotides outside the gene matches: 4. The CDR3 is 14 amino acids. CDR1 is SGHRS and CDR2 is YFSETQ in the germline V gene. CDR3 loop: CASSPGTGGTEAFF. Here the CDR3 DNA reads TGCGCCAGCAGTCCTGGGACAGGGGGCACTGAAGCTTTCTTT.

The rearrangement joins TRBV5-1 to TRBJ2-1, with TRBD2 matching over 7 bases. In germline, CDR1 is SGHRS, CDR2 YFSETQ. V was pared by 0 bases and J by 7 bases, with 4 bases of the junction left unmatched. CDR3 size: 14 residues. The CDR3: CASSLAARGNEQFF. The CDR3 nucleotides are TGCGCCAGCAGCTTGGCCGCGCGGGGGAATGAGCAGTTCTTC.

The chain links TRBV6-5 to TRBJ2-7, with 7 nucleotides matching TRBD1. CDR3 length equals 14 residues. In germline, CDR1 is MNHEY, CDR2 SVGAGI. Unmatched junction bases numbered 4, after V lost 5 bases and J lost 0 bases. As DNA, the CDR3 is TGTGCCAGCAGTGCGGACAGGTCCTCCTACGAGCAGTACTTC. This encodes CASSADRSSYEQYF.